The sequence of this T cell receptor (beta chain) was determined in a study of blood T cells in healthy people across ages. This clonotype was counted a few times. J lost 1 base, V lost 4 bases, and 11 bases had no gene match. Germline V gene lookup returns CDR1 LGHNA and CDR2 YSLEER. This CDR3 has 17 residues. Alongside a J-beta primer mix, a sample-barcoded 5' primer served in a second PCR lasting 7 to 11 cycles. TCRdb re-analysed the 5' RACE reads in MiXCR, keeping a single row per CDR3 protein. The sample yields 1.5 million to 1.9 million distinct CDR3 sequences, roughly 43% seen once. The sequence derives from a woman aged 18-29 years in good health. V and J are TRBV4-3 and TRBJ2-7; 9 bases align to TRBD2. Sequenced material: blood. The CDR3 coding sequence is TGCGCCAGCAGCCCACCGGAGACTAGCGGAACGTCCTACGAGCAGTACTTC. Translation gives CASSPPETSGTSYEQYF.